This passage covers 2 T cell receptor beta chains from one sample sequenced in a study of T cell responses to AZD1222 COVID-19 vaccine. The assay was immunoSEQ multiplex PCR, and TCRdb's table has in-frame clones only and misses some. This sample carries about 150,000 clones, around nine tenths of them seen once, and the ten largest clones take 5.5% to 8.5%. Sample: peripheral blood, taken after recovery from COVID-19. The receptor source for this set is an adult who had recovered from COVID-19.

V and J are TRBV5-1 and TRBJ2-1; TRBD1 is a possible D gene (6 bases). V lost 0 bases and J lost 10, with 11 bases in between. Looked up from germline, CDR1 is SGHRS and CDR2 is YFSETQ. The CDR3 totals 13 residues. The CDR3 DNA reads TGCGCCAGCAGCTTGGGGGGGCAGTACGAGCAGTTCTTC. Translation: CASSLGGQYEQFF.

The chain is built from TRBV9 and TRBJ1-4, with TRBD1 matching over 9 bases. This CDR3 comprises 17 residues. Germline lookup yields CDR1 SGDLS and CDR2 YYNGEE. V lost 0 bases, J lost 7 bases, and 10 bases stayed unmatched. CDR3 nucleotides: TGTGCCAGCAGCGTAGACAGGGGGCGTTCTGGAGGTGAAAAACTGTTTTTT. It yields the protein CASSVDRGRSGGEKLFF. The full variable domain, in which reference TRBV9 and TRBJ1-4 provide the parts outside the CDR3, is DSGVTQTPKHLITATGQRVTLRCSPRSGDLSVYWYQQSLDQGLQFLIQYYNGEERAKGNILERFSAQQFPDLHSELNLSSLELGDSALYFCASSVDRGRSGGEKLFFGSGTQLSVL.